Listed below are T cell receptor beta chains from one sample, sequenced in a study of OX40 agonist ivuxolimab in advanced cancers. The protocol was immunoSEQ multiplex PCR, while the TCRdb copy is restricted to in-frame clones and leaves out a portion. The sample gives about 64,000 clones, approximately 90% of which show up once; roughly 0.44% is in the top ten. The specimen comprised CD4+ or CD8+ T cells sorted from blood, sampled in a trial of the OX40 agonist ivuxolimab. These receptors were obtained from an adult with an advanced solid tumor such as melanoma, head and neck, liver or kidney cancer. The CDR3 runs from the conserved cysteine through the conserved F or W. A D gene is named only where the DNA matches it firmly.

TRBD1	TRBV19	12	CASSIPPGQPYF
-	TRBV6-1	15	CASSELSTGQETQYF
-	TRBV6-1	15	CASSSGTSRNTEAFF
TRBD1	TRBV4-3	18	CASSQEVQGDFWGTEAFF
-	TRBV5-6	17	CASSVYRVRVSNQPQHF
TRBD2	TRBV5-1	16	CASSPTIAGGGYEQYF
TRBD1	TRBV6-5	12	CASGTGGHEQYF
-	TRBV30	14	CAWARGSGANVLTF
TRBD2	TRBV5-4	16	CASSLGSSGSYNEQFF
-	TRBV10-2	13	CASTGSVTGELFF
-	TRBV11-2	13	CASSLEFVGTQYF
TRBD1	TRBV10-3	16	CAISGARDRGPDTQYF
-	TRBV19	15	CASRPPGQLNSPLHF
TRBD2	TRBV27	16	CASSLGVAGGTDTQYF
TRBD1	TRBV18	14	CASSLRDRNTEAFF
-	TRBV15	14	CATSRDSVTGELFF
-	TRBV4-3	17	CASSQEQRRAEADTQYF
-	TRBV5-6	15	CASSLRQAPLYEQYF
TRBD2	TRBV5-5	15	CASSLAGTRDYEQYF
TRBD1	TRBV10-3	14	CALSAGTGDDEQFF
TRBD2	TRBV6-5	15	CASTAGGGPSYEQYF
-	TRBV29-1	14	CSVVAGGRIGGYTF
TRBD1	TRBV6-6	15	CASSLSPGGAYEQYF
-	TRBV10-3	14	CAISEPGDRLRQYF
-	TRBV5-6	15	CASSGEQRDNSPLHF
-	TRBV30	14	CAWSKEGMNTEAFF
TRBD1	TRBV28	13	CASRTGGGHEQYF
TRBD2	TRBV5-1	15	CASSLKTSSAGELFF
-	TRBV5-1	14	CASSLGDSTDTQYF
TRBD1	TRBV5-4	16	CASSSQIQGAFYGYTF
TRBD1	TRBV19	14	CASSIRDSSYEQYF
-	TRBV7-9	16	CASSLAGQGPNQPQHF
TRBD1	TRBV27	16	CASSSLQGLGTDTQYF
TRBD1	TRBV11-1	16	CASSYGQGANTGELFF
TRBD2	TRBV7-8	18	CASSSRLAGGTNTGELFF
-	TRBV18	16	CASSPPGRSNTGELFF
-	TRBV29-1	12	CSGRTRNYGYTF
TRBD2	TRBV6-5	15	CASRRPGLAGGELFF
-	TRBV7-2	15	CASTESGSSYNEQFF
-	TRBV6-6	14	CASSYSASSYEQYF
-	TRBV19	15	CASSITGNSGNTIYF
-	TRBV7-9	13	CASSPSGVFLAFF
-	TRBV30	16	CAWSADVGTYNYEQYF
-	TRBV7-2	15	CASSLVSSTNEKLFF
TRBD1	TRBV7-2	16	CASSLGTGSGANVLTF
TRBD2	TRBV5-4	14	CASSLFLAGGEQYF
-	TRBV10-3	15	CAISEREYPYNEQFF
TRBD1	TRBV18	16	CASSPPSTGGGNEQFF
TRBD2	TRBV10-3	16	CAISDRSGRAYYEQYF
-	TRBV5-1	13	CASSRGSNTEAFF
-	TRBV6-5	16	CASSYKGRAYNSPLHF
-	TRBV18	13	CASSPPEGYGYTF
-	TRBV27	17	CASSFLGLKSNTDTQYF
-	TRBV5-6	12	CAIGRGGETQYF